This T cell receptor (beta chain) appears in the sequencing data of a study of liver allograft versus peripheral blood T cells. Study as a whole: The study compared liver allograft T cell receptor repertoires against peripheral blood repertoires of liver transplant recipients. Study results and caveats: Intragraft T cell receptor repertoires of liver allografts were reported to differ from peripheral blood repertoires.

TCRdb ran MiXCR on the reads and lists one entry per CDR3 protein. The table has about 9,100 distinct CDR3 sequences, 20% seen once. In this sample, this clonotype is medium-sized. As yet, its antigen is unknown. CDR1 is SQVTM and CDR2 is ANQGSEA in the germline V gene. V lost 6 bases, J lost 7 bases, and 9 bases stayed unmatched. The CDR3 length is 13 residues. This chain uses TRBV29-1 with TRBJ1-1, with 9 positions matching TRBD1. This sequence originates from a human patient who had a liver transplant. The graft donor may have contributed some T cells. Here the CDR3 DNA reads TGCAGCGTAGGAACAGGGGGCAGGGATGAAGCTTTCTTT. Protein sequence: CSVGTGGRDEAFF.